This T cell receptor beta chain is drawn from a study of cytomegalovirus exposure and HLA in healthy donors. PCR primers comprised 60 Vbeta and 13 Jbeta primers. Only in-frame clones appear in the TCRdb table, and some are missing; sequencing was by immunoSEQ multiplex PCR. The data hold around 260,000 clones, with under 90% observed a single time. The CDR3 is 18 residues long. Germline CDR1 is SGHAT and CDR2 is FQNNGV. With 1 base removed from V and 3 bases from J, the gap between germline ends came to 20 bases. This clone showed up just once. Sequencing was done on a sample of PBMCs. The chain links TRBV11-2 to TRBJ2-3, with a possible D match to TRBD2 (5 bases). This TCR derives from a girl aged 2-9 years in good health and CMV-seronegative. The CDR3 bases are TGTGCCAGCAGCTTAGGAGGCACCGGGAAGCCAGTTACAGATACGCAGTATTTT. Amino acids: CASSLGGTGKPVTDTQYF.